This T cell receptor (beta chain) comes out of a study of blood T cell repertoires in COVID-19. Study-level information: Collection of acute and convalescent COVID-19 samples took place in the United States, Italy and Spain. The analysed material was cDNA or gDNA that came from T cells, B-cell-depleted T cells, or PBMCs.

Germline V gene sequence: CDR1 ENHRY, CDR2 SYGVKD. This CDR3 region has 13 residues. V lost 11 bases and J lost 2, with 14 bases in between. Clones were sequenced by immunoSEQ multiplex PCR, and TCRdb holds only the in-frame ones, with some missing. Of 200,000 to 250,000 clones detected, 80% appear once; the ten largest clones hold less than 7%. This clonotype originated in a woman between 70 and 85 years old with acute or convalescent COVID-19. The sample taken for sequencing was peripheral blood. The chain has TRBV10-3 and TRBJ2-3, with a possible D match to TRBD2 (6 bases). CDR3 amino acids: CAVRLDPTDTQYF. CDR3 coding DNA: TGTGCCGTCCGACTAGACCCCACAGATACGCAGTATTTT.